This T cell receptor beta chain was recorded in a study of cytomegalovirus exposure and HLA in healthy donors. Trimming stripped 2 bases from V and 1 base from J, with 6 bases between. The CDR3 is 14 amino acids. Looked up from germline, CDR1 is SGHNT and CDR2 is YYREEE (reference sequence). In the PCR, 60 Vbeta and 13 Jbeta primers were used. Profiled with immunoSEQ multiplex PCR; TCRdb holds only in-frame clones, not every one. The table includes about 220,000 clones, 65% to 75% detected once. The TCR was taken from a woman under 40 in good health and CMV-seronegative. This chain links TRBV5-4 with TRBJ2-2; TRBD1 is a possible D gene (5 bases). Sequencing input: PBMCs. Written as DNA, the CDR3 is TGTGCCAGCAGCTTTACAGGGAACACCGGGGAGCTGTTTTTT. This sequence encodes CASSFTGNTGELFF.